The sequence of this T cell receptor (beta chain) was determined in a study of graft-versus-host responses after intestinal transplantation. For the study at large: Every recipient had anti-thymocyte globulin induction and approximately three years of tacrolimus plus steroids. Overall study findings and caveats: The authors found GvH clones in recipient marrow, some appearing first in ileum or blood.

The repertoire was sequenced with immunoSEQ multiplex PCR; TCRdb's copy has only in-frame clones and lacks some. The top ten hold under 6.5% of the sample, which has about 100,000 clones, over 80% seen once. The CDR3 is 15 amino acids. Per the germline V gene, CDR1 is SGHAT and CDR2 is FQNNGV. Trimming cost V 1 base and J 2 bases; bases outside gene matches: 2. As to this clone: Its specificity is unknown.

The receptor's source is a human donor who received an intestinal transplant. The V call is TRBV11-2, the J call TRBJ2-3, with TRBD2 identical over 8 bases. The material sequenced was unstimulated CD8+ T cells sorted from spleen or lymph node cells, taken before intestinal transplant. CDR3 nucleotides: TGTGCCAGCAGCTTAGTACTAGCGGTCACAGATACGCAGTATTTT. It codes for CASSLVLAVTDTQYF. The full variable domain, its missing parts supplied by reference TRBV11-2 and TRBJ2-3, is EAGVAQSPRYKIIEKRQSVAFWCNPISGHATLYWYQQILGQGPKLLIQFQNNGVVDDSQLPKDRFSAERLKGVDSTLKIQPAKLEDSAVYLCASSLVLAVTDTQYFGPGTRLTVL.